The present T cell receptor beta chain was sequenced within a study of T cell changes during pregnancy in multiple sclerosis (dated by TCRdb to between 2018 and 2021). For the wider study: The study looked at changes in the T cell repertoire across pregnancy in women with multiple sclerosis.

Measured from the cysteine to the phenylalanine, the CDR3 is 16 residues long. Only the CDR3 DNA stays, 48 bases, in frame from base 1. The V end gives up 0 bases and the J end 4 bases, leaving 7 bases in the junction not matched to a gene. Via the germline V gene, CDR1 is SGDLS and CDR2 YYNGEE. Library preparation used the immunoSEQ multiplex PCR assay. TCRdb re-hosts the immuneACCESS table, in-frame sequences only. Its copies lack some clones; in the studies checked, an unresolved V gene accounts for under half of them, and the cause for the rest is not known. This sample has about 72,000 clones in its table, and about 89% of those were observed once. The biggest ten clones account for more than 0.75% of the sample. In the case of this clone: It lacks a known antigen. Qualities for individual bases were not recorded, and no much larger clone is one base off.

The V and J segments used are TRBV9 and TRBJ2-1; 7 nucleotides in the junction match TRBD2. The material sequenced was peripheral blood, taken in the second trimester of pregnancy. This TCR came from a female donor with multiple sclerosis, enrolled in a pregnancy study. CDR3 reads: CASSVVGSGGYNEQFF. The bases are TGTGCCAGCAGCGTAGTCGGGTCGGGGGGTTACAATGAGCAGTTCTTC.